This T cell receptor beta chain appears in the sequencing data of a study of T cells in Graves' hyperthyroidism and ophthalmopathy. Amplified TCR beta CDR3 regions came from RNA transcripts. The primer set for the first-round RT-PCR of the TCR CDR3 was HTBI. From the multiplex PCR reads, TCRdb called clonotypes with MiXCR, one entry per CDR3 protein. The sample records about 300,000 distinct CDR3 sequences, roughly 15% being singletons. This clonotype was seen many times. Its specificity is not known. Findings of the study overall: Most clonotypes expanded in thyroid above 0.001 were likewise present in blood.

This TCR was recovered from a woman aged 40 to 49 with Graves' hyperthyroidism. Input material: blood.

The CDR3 reads CSARWWSGGIDEQFF. CDR3 sequence (DNA): TGCAGTGCTAGATGGTGGTCAGGGGGTATCGATGAGCAGTTCTTC. This rearrangement joins TRBV20-1 to TRBJ2-1; 7 bases line up with TRBD1. From germline, CDR1 is DFQATT and CDR2 SNEGSKA (reference sequence). Unmatched junction bases numbered 12, after V lost 2 bases and J lost 8 bases. The CDR3 runs 15 residues.